A selection of T cell receptor beta chains follows, all from one sample in a study of CXCR3-negative and CXCR3-positive naive CD8 T cells. TCRdb re-called the 5' RACE reads; one entry per CDR3 protein, DNA not given. This sample's clone table lists around 8,400 distinct CDR3 sequences. Sequencing was performed on naive CXCR3- CD8+ T cells from blood. The receptor set was obtained from a human donor in good health. Some clones in this sample may be carry-over from other donors' samples. The CDR3 runs from the conserved cysteine through the conserved F or W. Each record gives: V gene, J gene, clone size, CDR3 protein. Clone size is given for some rows only: seen once, a few or many times, or a class if the clone is expanded.

v_gene: TRBV6-5
j_gene: TRBJ2-2
abundance: medium-sized
CDR3aa: CASSHVGPPNTGELFF

v_gene: TRBV19
j_gene: TRBJ2-5
abundance: medium-sized
CDR3aa: CASSMGSPGTQYF

v_gene: TRBV3-1
j_gene: TRBJ2-3
abundance: medium-sized
CDR3aa: CASSQQNEDTQYF

v_gene: TRBV9
j_gene: TRBJ2-5
abundance: medium-sized
CDR3aa: CASSTTGTGETQYF

v_gene: TRBV27
j_gene: TRBJ1-2
abundance: -
CDR3aa: CASGFGTLYGYTF

v_gene: TRBV5-1
j_gene: TRBJ2-5
abundance: -
CDR3aa: CASSFGTGQETQYF

v_gene: TRBV5-5
j_gene: TRBJ2-1
abundance: -
CDR3aa: CASSLRLAGAHNEQFF

v_gene: TRBV27
j_gene: TRBJ2-1
abundance: medium-sized
CDR3aa: CASSFGLAGESSSYNEQFF

v_gene: TRBV12-3/TRBV12-4
j_gene: TRBJ1-2
abundance: -
CDR3aa: CASNRGTDGYTF

v_gene: TRBV7-8
j_gene: TRBJ2-2
abundance: -
CDR3aa: CASSLETSRFEELFF

v_gene: TRBV4-1
j_gene: TRBJ1-5
abundance: medium-sized
CDR3aa: CASSRSTENQPQHF

v_gene: TRBV20-1
j_gene: TRBJ2-7
abundance: -
CDR3aa: CSASGGLAAASYEQYF

v_gene: TRBV28
j_gene: TRBJ2-7
abundance: medium-sized
CDR3aa: CASSFQGDEQYF

v_gene: TRBV25-1
j_gene: TRBJ1-6
abundance: medium-sized
CDR3aa: CASSEWPANSPLHF

v_gene: TRBV29-1
j_gene: TRBJ1-2
abundance: -
CDR3aa: CSGWTGKNVGYTF

v_gene: TRBV11-2
j_gene: TRBJ2-7
abundance: -
CDR3aa: CASSMAGAGDYEQYF

v_gene: TRBV24-1
j_gene: TRBJ2-1
abundance: medium-sized
CDR3aa: CATREGGEQFF

v_gene: TRBV7-3
j_gene: TRBJ2-1
abundance: -
CDR3aa: CASSRGLADYNEQFF

v_gene: TRBV29-1
j_gene: TRBJ2-5
abundance: -
CDR3aa: CSVEDGASMGRETQYF

v_gene: TRBV7-9
j_gene: TRBJ2-3
abundance: medium-sized
CDR3aa: CASRGDASTDTQYF

v_gene: TRBV7-3
j_gene: TRBJ1-1
abundance: medium-sized
CDR3aa: CASRATGTNTEAFF

v_gene: TRBV25-1
j_gene: TRBJ2-1
abundance: -
CDR3aa: CASSPRREGRNEQFF

v_gene: TRBV11-2
j_gene: TRBJ1-4
abundance: medium-sized
CDR3aa: CASTLGSVGAGLATNEKLFF

v_gene: TRBV29-1
j_gene: TRBJ2-4
abundance: -
CDR3aa: CSVEDRTGGENIQYF

v_gene: TRBV4-2
j_gene: TRBJ1-5
abundance: medium-sized
CDR3aa: CASSQRGEGNQPQHF

v_gene: TRBV29-1
j_gene: TRBJ2-1
abundance: medium-sized
CDR3aa: CSVEALTGTSYNEQFF

v_gene: TRBV10-3
j_gene: TRBJ2-1
abundance: -
CDR3aa: CAISEEENEQFF

v_gene: TRBV3-1
j_gene: TRBJ1-1
abundance: medium-sized
CDR3aa: CASSQDRETASNTEAFF

v_gene: TRBV7-8
j_gene: TRBJ1-1
abundance: -
CDR3aa: CASSGGGNTEAFF

v_gene: TRBV11-1
j_gene: TRBJ2-1
abundance: -
CDR3aa: CASSDPGLAINEQFF

v_gene: TRBV28
j_gene: TRBJ2-1
abundance: -
CDR3aa: CASSRQTSGRYNEQFF

v_gene: TRBV29-1
j_gene: TRBJ2-3
abundance: -
CDR3aa: CSAEAGGPADTQYF

v_gene: TRBV29-1
j_gene: TRBJ2-1
abundance: -
CDR3aa: CSVEGSSTYNEQFF

v_gene: TRBV28
j_gene: TRBJ1-1
abundance: -
CDR3aa: CASSLPGTYIGTEAFF

v_gene: TRBV19
j_gene: TRBJ2-1
abundance: -
CDR3aa: CSSSIYGQGYNEQFF

v_gene: TRBV28
j_gene: TRBJ2-7
abundance: -
CDR3aa: CASSVSGTDSYEQYF

v_gene: TRBV29-1
j_gene: TRBJ2-1
abundance: medium-sized
CDR3aa: CSVDEVFNEQFF

v_gene: TRBV27
j_gene: TRBJ1-6
abundance: -
CDR3aa: CASSTIGWGDSPLHF

v_gene: TRBV29-1
j_gene: TRBJ2-1
abundance: -
CDR3aa: CSVEPSPAWTSNWNEQFF

v_gene: TRBV15
j_gene: TRBJ2-7
abundance: medium-sized
CDR3aa: CATSRTGGGYEQYF

v_gene: TRBV3-1
j_gene: TRBJ2-1
abundance: -
CDR3aa: CASSDLANEQFF

v_gene: TRBV27
j_gene: TRBJ2-1
abundance: -
CDR3aa: CASRPTSGGYNEQFF

v_gene: TRBV9
j_gene: TRBJ2-2
abundance: medium-sized
CDR3aa: CASSVDGSNTGELFF

v_gene: TRBV7-9
j_gene: TRBJ1-2
abundance: -
CDR3aa: CASSPPETYGYTF

v_gene: TRBV7-9
j_gene: TRBJ2-6
abundance: -
CDR3aa: CASSPMTFSGANVLTF

v_gene: TRBV24-1
j_gene: TRBJ2-2
abundance: medium-sized
CDR3aa: CATSDLAGGNTGELFF

v_gene: TRBV5-6
j_gene: TRBJ2-2
abundance: medium-sized
CDR3aa: CASSSATGTSYVGELFF

v_gene: TRBV28
j_gene: TRBJ2-7
abundance: medium-sized
CDR3aa: CASSSGNSYEQYF

v_gene: TRBV12-2
j_gene: TRBJ2-3
abundance: -
CDR3aa: CASRLVEGTDPDTQYF

v_gene: TRBV7-3
j_gene: TRBJ1-1
abundance: -
CDR3aa: CASTPSGRGTEAFF

v_gene: TRBV6-2/TRBV6-3
j_gene: TRBJ2-3
abundance: -
CDR3aa: CASSYSSSGRGTDTQYF

v_gene: TRBV27
j_gene: TRBJ2-3
abundance: -
CDR3aa: CASSPPLAGESTDTQYF